This T cell receptor (beta chain) came from a study of glioma-infiltrating T cells (dated by TCRdb to about 2016). Concerning the study at large: Low-grade gliomas were represented by WHO grade II oligodendrogliomas or astrocytomas, and glioblastomas were represented by WHO grade IV tumors that were sampled at initial rather than recurrent diagnosis. Glioma tissue, non-neoplastic brain tissue and matched peripheral blood mononuclear cells were used as sources from which TCR alpha- and beta-chain repertoires were sequenced. To gauge divergence between tissue and blood T-cell populations, every tissue-infiltrating repertoire was compared against the peripheral blood repertoire from the same patient. Three low-grade glioma patients, 7 or 8 primary glioblastoma patients and three non-glioma patients contributing non-neoplastic brain tissue were included in the paired cohort. Sequencing coverage of about 4- to 11-fold of around 1 million peripheral T cells was targeted for blood libraries. Glioma patients received dexamethasone for six or fewer days before surgery.

The trim is 5 bases for V and 5 bases for J, with a gap of 14 bases between the germline ends. Including cysteine and phenylalanine, the CDR3 has 14 amino acids. CDR3 DNA is the only sequence kept; it has 42 bases, read in frame from the first base. In the germline V gene (reference sequence), CDR1 corresponds to LNHDA and CDR2 to SQIVND. As to this clonotype: This receptor's antigen is unknown. Base-call qualities are not available, and no considerably larger clone is one nucleotide away.

Immediately after resection, surgical brain or tumor specimens were cryofrozen in liquid nitrogen, and peripheral blood cells were collected at the same time. TCR alpha and beta CDR3 regions were amplified with the iRepertoire nested amplicon-rescue multiplex PCR (arm-PCR) platform from RNA. The input for one-step reverse transcription and amplification was about 90-400 ng of tissue mRNA or PBMC total RNA. Following bead purification, Illumina adapters were added by a secondary multiplex PCR, and the libraries were gel-purified between 200 and 400 bp. The libraries contained internal 6-nucleotide barcodes that were used for demultiplexing. Libraries were sequenced on an Illumina MiSeq with 2x220 or 2x250 nucleotide paired-end reads. Per the authors' processing: Paired reads were merged using FLASH 1.2.11 and aligned with BWA-MEM to the GRCh37 human genome, and TRA and TRB reads were then extracted. An IMGT-derived reference of cassette sequences and CDR3 motifs, with pseudogenes included, was used for V and J assignment. Reads were translated in three frames, and productive CDR3s were defined by a C…FGXG motif without stop codons. Clonotypes were defined as unique combinations of V-J cassette pair and CDR3 amino acid sequence. Reads were filtered by Hamming distance, thresholded by each sample's sequence error rate in mapped regions. In TCRdb, the public reads were trimmed at Q25 with fastp and aligned with MiXCR, with productive beta chains retained. For every CDR3 protein sequence, its rows merge into one entry that carries the most common genes and DNA. V and J calls and clone size were set by TCRdb, not the authors. The sample contains more than 300,000 distinct CDR3 sequences, about 40% of them found a single time. The top ten constitute more than 10% of the sample.

Paper-wide results and their limitations: Tissue and blood shared very few CDR3 sequences, a result attributed to high CDR3 diversity and limited sampling. A signature set of shared blood CDR3 motifs marked patients with low tissue-blood divergence and was depleted in highly divergent patients. VJ-independent divergence between tissue and blood was lower than expected in non-neoplastic patients but higher than expected in all gliomas, particularly low-grade gliomas. Small numbers underpinned the group comparisons: about 8 glioblastoma patients, three low-grade glioma patients and three non-neoplastic patients.

The rearranged chain carries TRBV19 and TRBJ2-3; TRBD1 might be the D gene, on 7 matching bases. Sequencing was done on a sample of glioma tissue, nonneoplastic brain tissue, or PBMCs (not recorded which). This receptor was taken from a human donor with low-grade glioma or glioblastoma, undergoing nonglioma brain surgery, or in good health (not recorded which). This receptor has the CDR3 CASSQPQGGDTQYF. In nucleotide form, the sequence is TGTGCCAGTAGTCAGCCGCAGGGGGGAGATACGCAGTATTTT.